The rows below give T cell receptor beta chains drawn from one sample of a study of T cells after yellow fever vaccination. MiXCR, applied by TCRdb to the 5' RACE reads, yields one record per CDR3 protein. The repertoire holds under 100,000 distinct CDR3 sequences, under 7% seen once, with about two fifths in the top ten. The sample here was CD8+ T cells sorted from PBMCs, taken 10 days after the yellow fever booster vaccination. All receptors derive from a man younger than 30 who received the YFV17D yellow fever vaccine. Each CDR3 is given with its conserved first and last residue. Fields, in order: CDR3 DNA, CDR3 protein, J gene, D gene, V gene, clone size. The D gene is left open where the match is weak. The size entry is marked missing in some rows and otherwise reads once, few, many or a size class.

CDR3 DNA: TGTGCCAGCAGCCCCTCCGGGGGCAATCAGCCCCAGCATTTT; CDR3 protein: CASSPSGGNQPQHF; J gene: TRBJ1-5; D gene: -; V gene: TRBV7-9; clone size: -
CDR3 DNA: TGTGCCAGCAGCTTAGCGTCAGGCGCGGAGACCCAGTACTTC; CDR3 protein: CASSLASGAETQYF; J gene: TRBJ2-5; D gene: -; V gene: TRBV7-6; clone size: many
CDR3 DNA: TGTGCCAGCAGCTTGACGACCGCAACCTACGAGCAGTACTTC; CDR3 protein: CASSLTTATYEQYF; J gene: TRBJ2-7; D gene: -; V gene: TRBV7-9; clone size: few
CDR3 DNA: TGCAGTGCTAGTGGGGTGGGAACCCCCTACGAGCAGTACTTC; CDR3 protein: CSASGVGTPYEQYF; J gene: TRBJ2-7; D gene: -; V gene: TRBV20-1; clone size: many
CDR3 DNA: TGTGCCAGCATGGCCGACGTTATGGGGAATGAGCAGTTCTTC; CDR3 protein: CASMADVMGNEQFF; J gene: TRBJ2-1; D gene: -; V gene: TRBV7-6; clone size: -
CDR3 DNA: TGCGCCAGCAGCTTGTCAGGCCTCTCCTACAATGAGCAGTTCTTC; CDR3 protein: CASSLSGLSYNEQFF; J gene: TRBJ2-1; D gene: -; V gene: TRBV5-1; clone size: few
CDR3 DNA: TGTGCCAGCAGTTCGAAGGGGACGTACGAGCAGTACTTC; CDR3 protein: CASSSKGTYEQYF; J gene: TRBJ2-7; D gene: -; V gene: TRBV27; clone size: few
CDR3 DNA: TGCAGTGCTAGAGATAACAGGGGGCGAGAGACCCAGTACTTC; CDR3 protein: CSARDNRGRETQYF; J gene: TRBJ2-5; D gene: TRBD1; V gene: TRBV20-1; clone size: -
CDR3 DNA: TGTGCCAGCAGCCTAGCGGACAGGGAGGAGACCCAGTACTTC; CDR3 protein: CASSLADREETQYF; J gene: TRBJ2-5; D gene: -; V gene: TRBV7-9; clone size: few
CDR3 DNA: TGTGCCAGCAGCGTTGGGGGAGACGCCTACGAGCAGTACTTC; CDR3 protein: CASSVGGDAYEQYF; J gene: TRBJ2-7; D gene: -; V gene: TRBV9; clone size: many
CDR3 DNA: TGTGCCAGTAGTATGGCCGGGTCCATCTACGAGCAGTACTTC; CDR3 protein: CASSMAGSIYEQYF; J gene: TRBJ2-7; D gene: -; V gene: TRBV19; clone size: few
CDR3 DNA: TGCGCCAGCGCGGCGAGAGGGGGGGCCCAGACCCAGTACTTC; CDR3 protein: CASAARGGAQTQYF; J gene: TRBJ2-5; D gene: -; V gene: TRBV5-1; clone size: many
CDR3 DNA: TGTGCCAGCAGCCCATCGACAGCGAACACCGGGGAGCTGTTTTTT; CDR3 protein: CASSPSTANTGELFF; J gene: TRBJ2-2; D gene: -; V gene: TRBV6-6; clone size: few
CDR3 DNA: TGTGCCAGCAGTGAATCAGGGGACGAGCAGTACTTC; CDR3 protein: CASSESGDEQYF; J gene: TRBJ2-7; D gene: -; V gene: TRBV2; clone size: few
CDR3 DNA: TGCAGTGCTAGGGACACGGGCAGCACTGAAGCTTTCTTT; CDR3 protein: CSARDTGSTEAFF; J gene: TRBJ1-1; D gene: -; V gene: TRBV20-1; clone size: few
CDR3 DNA: TGTGCCTGGAGTGTAGCCAGCAATCAGCCCCAGCATTTT; CDR3 protein: CAWSVASNQPQHF; J gene: TRBJ1-5; D gene: -; V gene: TRBV30; clone size: many
CDR3 DNA: TGTGCCAGCAGCTTAAGTCCTAGCGGGGGCCGAACACACTACGAGCAGTACTTC; CDR3 protein: CASSLSPSGGRTHYEQYF; J gene: TRBJ2-7; D gene: TRBD2; V gene: TRBV7-6; clone size: -